This T cell receptor (beta chain) was profiled in a study of shared clonotypes between healthy human individuals. Study details: Plates per donor: three CD4 naive, three CD4 memory, two CD8 naive, one CD8 memory. Overall study results and limits: Naive CD4 clonotypes were shared across several donors at around 5.4%. Non-shared clonotypes were found to have lower generation probabilities than the clonotypes that were shared by all four of the sorted-subset donors.

Libraries were prepared by immunoSEQ multiplex PCR; TCRdb keeps only in-frame clonotypes and omits some of them. This sample carries more than 2 million clones, 85% to 95% of them seen once, and the ten largest clones take 0.13%. This clone was counted once. Its specificity is not known. The sequence came from a man between 18 and 29 years old in good health. Material: naive CD4+ T cells sorted from blood. Subset in this sample: CD45RA+ positively selected.

CDR3 DNA sequence: TGCGCCAGCAGCTTACAGAGCGGGGGCTCTGGGGAGACCCAGTACTTC. Its protein is CASSLQSGGSGETQYF. V gene TRBV5-1 combines with J gene TRBJ2-5, with TRBD2 identical over 8 bases. The V segment lost 2 bases and the J segment 5 bases; nucleotides outside the gene matches: 11. Germline V gives CDR1 SGHRS, CDR2 YFSETQ. CDR3 length: 16 amino acids.